This entry describes one T cell receptor beta chain. Antigen unknown. The data belong to a study of T cell repertoires in cytomegalovirus infection. The study, taken as a whole, reports: In two of eight donors, the top clonotype was HLA-C-restricted CMV-specific. Pooled public TCR beta family frequency picked out CMV carriers with the relevant HLA.

MiXCR was run by TCRdb on the reads, yielding one entry per CDR3 protein. In the table there are about 490,000 distinct CDR3 sequences, 16% of which are singletons. Germline CDR1 and CDR2: MNHEY and SMNVEV (reference sequence). The CDR3 totals 16 residues. Trimming took off 3 bases at V and 3 bases at J, with 14 bases between the two ends. The sequencing sample was made of CD8+ T cells from PBMCs. This clonotype was sampled from a human donor in good health (CMV status not recorded). Some clones in this sample may be carry-over from other donors' samples. V usage is TRBV27 and J usage is TRBJ1-4; D unclear. Here the CDR3 DNA reads TGTGCCAGCAGTTTTTACCCACCCGGCCCTAATGAAAAACTGTTTTTT. Translated, it gives CASSFYPPGPNEKLFF. The entire variable domain, with the rest obtained from reference TRBV27 and TRBJ1-4, is as follows: EAQVTQNPRYLITVTGKKLTVTCSQNMNHEYMSWYRQDPGLGLRQIYYSMNVEVTDKGDVPEGYKVSRKEKRNFPLILESPSPNQTSLYFCASSFYPPGPNEKLFFGSGTQLSVL.